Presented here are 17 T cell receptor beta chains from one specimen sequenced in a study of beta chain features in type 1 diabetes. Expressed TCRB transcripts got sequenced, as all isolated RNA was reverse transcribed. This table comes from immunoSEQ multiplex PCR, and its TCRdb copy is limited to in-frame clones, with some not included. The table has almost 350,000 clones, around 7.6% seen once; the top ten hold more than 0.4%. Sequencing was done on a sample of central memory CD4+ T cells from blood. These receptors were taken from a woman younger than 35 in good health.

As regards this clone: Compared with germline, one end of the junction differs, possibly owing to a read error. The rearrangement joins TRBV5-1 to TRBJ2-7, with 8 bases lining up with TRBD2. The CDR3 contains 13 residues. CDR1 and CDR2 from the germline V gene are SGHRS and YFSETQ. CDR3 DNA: TGCGCCAGCAGAACGAGCGGGAGCTACGAGCAGTGCTTC. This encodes CASRTSGSYEQCF.

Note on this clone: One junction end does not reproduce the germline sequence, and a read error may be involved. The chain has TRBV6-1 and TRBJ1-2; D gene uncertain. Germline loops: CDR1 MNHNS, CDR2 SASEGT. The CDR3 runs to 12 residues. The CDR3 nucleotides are TGTGCCATCAGTACGGCTAACTATGGCTACACCTTC. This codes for CAISTANYGYTF.

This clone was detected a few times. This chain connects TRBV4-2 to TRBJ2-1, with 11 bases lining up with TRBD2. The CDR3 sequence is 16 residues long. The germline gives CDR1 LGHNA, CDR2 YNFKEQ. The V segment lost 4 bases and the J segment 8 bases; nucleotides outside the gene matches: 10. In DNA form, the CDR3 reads TGTGCCAGCAGCCCAGTCACTAGCGGGAGTCAATATGAGCAGTTCTTC. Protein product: CASSPVTSGSQYEQFF.

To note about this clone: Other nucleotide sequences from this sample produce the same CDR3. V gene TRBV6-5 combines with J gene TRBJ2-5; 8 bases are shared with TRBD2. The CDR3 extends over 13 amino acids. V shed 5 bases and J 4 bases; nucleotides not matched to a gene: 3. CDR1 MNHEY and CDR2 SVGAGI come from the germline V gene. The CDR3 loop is CASSASGRETQYF. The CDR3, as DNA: TGTGCCAGCAGTGCCAGCGGGAGAGAGACCCAGTACTTC.

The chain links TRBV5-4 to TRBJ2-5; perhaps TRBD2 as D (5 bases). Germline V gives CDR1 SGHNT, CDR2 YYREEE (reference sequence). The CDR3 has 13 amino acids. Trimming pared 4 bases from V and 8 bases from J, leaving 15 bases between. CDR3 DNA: TGTGCCAGCAGCCCGGGGTCTCCGGGAACCCAGTACTTC. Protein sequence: CASSPGSPGTQYF.

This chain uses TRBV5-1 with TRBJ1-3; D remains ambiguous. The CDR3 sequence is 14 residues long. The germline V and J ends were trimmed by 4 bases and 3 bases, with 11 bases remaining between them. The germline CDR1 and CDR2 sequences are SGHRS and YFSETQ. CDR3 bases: TGCGCCAGCAGCCCTGGGATGCATGGAAACACCATATATTTT. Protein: CASSPGMHGNTIYF.

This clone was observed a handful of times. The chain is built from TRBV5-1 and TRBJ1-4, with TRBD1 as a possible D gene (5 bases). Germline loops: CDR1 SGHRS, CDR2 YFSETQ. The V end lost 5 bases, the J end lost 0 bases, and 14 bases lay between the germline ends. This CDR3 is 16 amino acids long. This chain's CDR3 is CASSRRGSATNEKLFF. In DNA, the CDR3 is TGCGCCAGCAGTAGAAGGGGTTCGGCAACTAATGAAAAACTGTTTTTT.

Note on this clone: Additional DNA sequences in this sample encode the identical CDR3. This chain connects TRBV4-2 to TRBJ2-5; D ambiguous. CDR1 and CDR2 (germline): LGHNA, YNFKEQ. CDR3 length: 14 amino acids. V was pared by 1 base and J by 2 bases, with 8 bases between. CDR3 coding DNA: TGTGCCAGCAGCCAAGCTGGAAGACAAGAGACCCAGTACTTC. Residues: CASSQAGRQETQYF.

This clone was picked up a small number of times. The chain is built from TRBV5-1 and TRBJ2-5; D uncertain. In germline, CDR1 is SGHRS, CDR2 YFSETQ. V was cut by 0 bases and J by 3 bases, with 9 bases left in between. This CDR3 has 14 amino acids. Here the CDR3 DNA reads TGCGCCAGCAGCTTGGCGGGCCAGAAAGAGACCCAGTACTTC. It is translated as CASSLAGQKETQYF.

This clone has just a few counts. DNA of the CDR3: TGTGCCATCAGGGCGGGGGACAGGGCCAACAATGAGCAGTTCTTC. Translation: CAIRAGDRANNEQFF. The V call is TRBV10-3, the J call TRBJ2-1, with TRBD1 matching 9 bases. The germline V gene encodes CDR1 ENHRY and CDR2 SYGVKD. This CDR3 is 15 amino acids long. V gave up 6 bases and J gave up 5 bases; unmatched junction bases: 8.

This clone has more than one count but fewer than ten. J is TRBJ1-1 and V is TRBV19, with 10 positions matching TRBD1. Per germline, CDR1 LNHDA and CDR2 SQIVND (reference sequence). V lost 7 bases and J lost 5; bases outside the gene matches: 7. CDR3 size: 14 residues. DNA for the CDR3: TGTGCCAGTAACCCGGGACAGGGGAGAACTGAAGCTTTCTTT. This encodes CASNPGQGRTEAFF.

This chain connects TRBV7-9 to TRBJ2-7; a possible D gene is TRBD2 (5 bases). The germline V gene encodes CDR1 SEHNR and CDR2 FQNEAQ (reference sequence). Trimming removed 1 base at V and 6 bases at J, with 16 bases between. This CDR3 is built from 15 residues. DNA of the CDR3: TGTGCCAGCAGCTTAGGTCATCGGGCAGCGGCCGAGCAGTACTTC. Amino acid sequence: CASSLGHRAAAEQYF.

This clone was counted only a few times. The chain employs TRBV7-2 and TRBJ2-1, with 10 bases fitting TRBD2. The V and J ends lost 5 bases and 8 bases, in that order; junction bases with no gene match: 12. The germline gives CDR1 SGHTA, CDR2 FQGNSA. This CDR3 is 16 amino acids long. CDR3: CASSTRAGGQGDEQFF. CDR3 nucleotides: TGTGCCAGCAGCACTCGAGCGGGAGGGCAAGGCGATGAGCAGTTCTTC. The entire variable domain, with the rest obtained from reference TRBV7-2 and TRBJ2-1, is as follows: GAGVSQSPSNKVTEKGKDVELRCDPISGHTALYWYRQSLGQGLEFLIYFQGNSAPDKSGLPSDRFSAERTGGSVSTLTIQRTQQEDSAVYLCASSTRAGGQGDEQFFGPGTRLTVL.

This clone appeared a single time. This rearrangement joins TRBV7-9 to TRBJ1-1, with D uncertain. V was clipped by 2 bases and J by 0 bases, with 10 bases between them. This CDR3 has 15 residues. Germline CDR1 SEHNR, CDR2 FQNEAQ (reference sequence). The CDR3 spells CASSLLPLMNTEAFF. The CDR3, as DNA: TGTGCCAGCAGCTTATTACCGCTCATGAACACTGAAGCTTTCTTT.

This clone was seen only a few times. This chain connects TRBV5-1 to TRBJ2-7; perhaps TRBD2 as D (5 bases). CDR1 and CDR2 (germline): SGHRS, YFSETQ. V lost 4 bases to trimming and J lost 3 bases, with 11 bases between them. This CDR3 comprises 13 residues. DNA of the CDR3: TGCGCCAGCAGCCCGGGGTTCGGCTACGAGCAGTACTTC. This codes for CASSPGFGYEQYF.

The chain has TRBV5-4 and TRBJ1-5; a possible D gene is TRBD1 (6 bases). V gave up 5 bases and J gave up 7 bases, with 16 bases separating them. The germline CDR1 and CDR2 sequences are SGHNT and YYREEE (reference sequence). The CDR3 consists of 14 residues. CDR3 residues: CASRPWTDAQPQHF. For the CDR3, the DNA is TGTGCCAGCAGACCATGGACAGACGCCCAGCCCCAGCATTTT. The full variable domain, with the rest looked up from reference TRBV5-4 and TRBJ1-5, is ETGVTQSPTHLIKTRGQQVTLRCSSQSGHNTVSWYQQALGQGPQFIFQYYREEENGRGNFPPRFSGLQFPNYSSELNVNALELDDSALYLCASRPWTDAQPQHFGDGTRLSIL.

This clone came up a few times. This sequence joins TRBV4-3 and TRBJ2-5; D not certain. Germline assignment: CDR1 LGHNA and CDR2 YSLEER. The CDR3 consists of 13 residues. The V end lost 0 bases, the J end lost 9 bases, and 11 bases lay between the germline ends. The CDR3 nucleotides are TGCGCCAGCAGCCAAGATCATTACGGAGCCCAGTACTTC. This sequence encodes CASSQDHYGAQYF.